A single sample gave rise to the 28 T cell receptor beta chains below, sequenced in a study of CD8 T cells in ankylosing spondylitis. TCRdb processed the 5' RACE reads anew with MiXCR; each CDR3 protein has one entry. This table holds hundreds of thousands of distinct CDR3 sequences, around 7.8% found once. Specimen: blood, either unsorted or a sorted T cell fraction (not recorded which). All receptors derive from a male donor with ankylosing spondylitis or in good health (not recorded which).

This clonotype was seen ten or more times. V usage is TRBV5-1 and J usage is TRBJ2-3; tentative D call: TRBD2 (5 bases). Trimming pared 7 bases from V and 7 bases from J, leaving 19 bases between. This CDR3 has 14 amino acids. Per germline, CDR1 SGHRS and CDR2 YFSETQ. Here the CDR3 reads CASADGRGGNTQYF. DNA of the CDR3: TGCGCCAGCGCGGATGGCCGCGGAGGCAATACGCAGTATTTT.

The table lists this clonotype with many counts. The chain carries TRBV7-2 and TRBJ2-5; D might be TRBD2 (6 bases). Between the trimmed V and J ends, which lost 5 bases and 7 bases, there was a span of 14 bases. Germline lookup yields CDR1 SGHTA and CDR2 FQGNSA. The CDR3 sequence is 13 residues long. The chain's CDR3 is CASSTRTIGTQYF. DNA of the CDR3: TGTGCCAGCAGCACGAGGACTATAGGGACCCAGTACTTC.

This clonotype occurred a few times. The V and J genes are TRBV30 and TRBJ1-2; the D is unclear. The CDR3 is 11 amino acids. The V and J ends lost 0 bases and 8 bases respectively, with 7 bases between them. The germline gives CDR1 GTSNPN, CDR2 SVGIG (reference sequence). The CDR3 DNA sequence: TGTGCCTGGAGTGTACCCTACGGCTACACCTTC. As protein: CAWSVPYGYTF.

The rearrangement joins TRBV5-4 to TRBJ2-3; D unresolved. The CDR3 totals 15 residues. Germline-derived CDR1 and CDR2 are SGHNT and YYREEE (reference sequence). The V gene lost 1 base and the J gene lost 2 bases, with 11 bases spanning the gap. DNA for the CDR3: TGTGCCAGCAGCTTGAACAGCTTAAACACAGATACGCAGTATTTT. As protein: CASSLNSLNTDTQYF.

This clonotype was seen many times. The chain carries TRBV5-5 and TRBJ1-6; 12 bases fit TRBD1. The V gene's germline CDR1 is SGHKS and CDR2 YYEKEE (reference sequence). The CDR3 covers 15 residues. V lost 4 bases to trimming and J lost 8 bases; unmatched junction nucleotides: 4. This chain's CDR3 is CASSPGQGAYSPLHF. The CDR3 region has the DNA TGTGCCAGCAGCCCGGGACAGGGGGCTTATTCACCCCTCCACTTT. Complete variable domain (other parts from reference TRBV5-5 and TRBJ1-6): DAGVTQSPTHLIKTRGQQVTLRCSPISGHKSVSWYQQVLGQGPQFIFQYYEKEERGRGNFPDRFSARQFPNYSSELNVNALLLGDSALYLCASSPGQGAYSPLHFGNGTRLTVT.

This clonotype has at least ten counts. The J gene is TRBJ2-1, the V gene TRBV29-1; a weak D match, TRBD1 (5 bases). The germline gives CDR1 SQVTM, CDR2 ANQGSEA. The CDR3 length is 13 residues. The CDR3 DNA sequence: TGCAGTGCATCGGGCAGGGTTGGAAATGAGCAGTTCTTC. This translates into CSASGRVGNEQFF.

This clonotype was detected many times. This chain links TRBV9 with TRBJ2-6; 8 bases line up with TRBD1. V was pared by 3 bases and J by 1 base, with 12 bases of the junction left unmatched. CDR3 length equals 19 residues. Per the germline V gene, CDR1 is SGDLS and CDR2 is YYNGEE. CDR3 protein: CASSGPVQGDFSGANVLTF. CDR3 DNA: TGTGCCAGCAGCGGACCAGTACAGGGGGATTTTTCTGGGGCCAACGTCCTGACTTTC.

The J gene is TRBJ1-3, the V gene TRBV7-2; D is unresolved. CDR1 and CDR2 (germline): SGHTA, FQGNSA. V was cut by 0 bases and J by 4 bases, with 10 bases left in between. The CDR3 runs 15 residues. CDR3 in DNA: TGTGCCAGCAGCTTAGCACCCACGGGCGGAAACACCATATATTTT. It is translated as CASSLAPTGGNTIYF.

About this clonotype itself: Since a much larger clone is just one base distant, this may be a read error. The J gene is TRBJ2-2, the V gene TRBV18, with 7 nucleotides matching TRBD2. Germline V gene sequence: CDR1 KGHSH, CDR2 LQKENI. V was pared by 3 bases and J by 6 bases, with 7 bases of the junction left unmatched. The CDR3 is made up of 15 amino acids. The CDR3 DNA follows: TGTGCCAGCTCACCGAGCGGGACGGTACCCGGGGAGCTGTTTTTT. Translating gives CASSPSGTVPGELFF.

This clonotype was seen only a few times. This chain joins TRBV6-5 and TRBJ2-7; the D is unclear. CDR1 and CDR2 from the germline V gene are MNHEY and SVGAGI. The V gene lost 4 bases and the J gene lost 5 bases, with 15 bases spanning the gap. The length of the CDR3 is 14 residues. The DNA for the CDR3 is TGTGCCAGCAGTTTGAGAAATCCACGGGACGAGCAGTACTTC. This translates into CASSLRNPRDEQYF.

This clonotype has ten or more counts. CDR3 sequence: CAVRQGGAQYF. The CDR3 DNA reads as TGTGCCGTAAGGCAGGGGGGTGCGCAGTATTTT. The gene calls are TRBV7-2 and TRBJ2-3, with a weak D call TRBD1 (7 bases). The CDR3 runs 11 residues. Germline-derived CDR1 and CDR2 are SGHTA and FQGNSA. V was pared by 11 bases and J by 10 bases, with 16 bases between.

This clonotype was recorded many times. This chain joins TRBV20-1 and TRBJ2-3; 7 bases match TRBD1. The ends lost 1 base at V and 6 bases at J; junction bases unmatched: 4. The CDR3 has 13 residues. CDR1 and CDR2 from the germline V gene are DFQATT and SNEGSKA (reference sequence). The CDR3 sequence: CSARGQGVDTQYF. The CDR3 DNA is TGCAGTGCTAGAGGGCAGGGGGTGGATACGCAGTATTTT.

This clonotype was recorded many times. The gene calls are TRBV12-3 or TRBV12-4 and TRBJ1-6; D may be TRBD1 (6 bases). The CDR3 has 15 amino acids. The ends were cut back, 5 bases at V and 9 bases at J, with 17 bases in the middle. The CDR3, as DNA: TGTGCCAGCAGTATACAGGGTGGGCGGGTTTCACCCCTCCACTTT. Amino acids: CASSIQGGRVSPLHF.

The table lists this clonotype with many counts. J is TRBJ2-2 and V is TRBV5-1; the D gene is possibly TRBD2 (6 bases). The CDR3 is made up of 13 amino acids. V was clipped by 6 bases and J by 1 base, with 7 bases between them. Per germline, CDR1 SGHRS and CDR2 YFSETQ. The CDR3 bases are TGCGCCAGCAAGGAGGGGAACACCGGGGAGCTGTTTTTT. Residues: CASKEGNTGELFF.

The gene calls are TRBV20-1 and TRBJ1-4; possible D gene TRBD1, 6 bases. The germline V and J ends were trimmed by 1 base and 5 bases, with 8 bases remaining between them. CDR1 and CDR2 from the germline V gene are DFQATT and SNEGSKA (reference sequence). The CDR3 totals 13 residues. Written as DNA, the CDR3 is TGCAGTGCTAGAGGGACAGTAAATGAAAAACTGTTTTTT. Amino acid sequence: CSARGTVNEKLFF.

In its sample, this clonotype was seen many times. The chain links TRBV5-1 to TRBJ2-5; TRBD1 is a possible D gene (5 bases). There are 12 residues in the CDR3. Trimming left V 5 bases short and J 5 bases short, with 10 bases between. In germline, CDR1 is SGHRS, CDR2 YFSETQ. The CDR3 nucleotides are TGCGCCAGCAGACTGGACACGGAGACCCAGTACTTC. It specifies CASRLDTETQYF.

This clonotype was counted ten times or more. The V and J genes are TRBV12-3 or TRBV12-4 and TRBJ1-2; TRBD1 matches 7 bases. V shed 3 bases, J shed 6 bases, and the junction held 4 bases outside the gene matches. The CDR3 contains 13 residues. The CDR3 region has the DNA TGTGCCAGCAGTTTCGAGGGGGCGAATGGCTACACCTTC. Its translation is CASSFEGANGYTF.

This clonotype was counted at least ten times. V is TRBV29-1 and J is TRBJ1-2, with TRBD1 as a possible D gene (5 bases). The CDR3 consists of 13 residues. V was cut by 6 bases and J by 2 bases, with 13 bases left in between. Germline lookup yields CDR1 SQVTM and CDR2 ANQGSEA. The CDR3 reads CSVSGRANYGYTF. In nucleotides, the CDR3 is TGCAGCGTGTCGGGACGGGCAAACTATGGCTACACCTTC.

This clonotype was observed a handful of times. The rearrangement joins TRBV2 to TRBJ2-3; TRBD2 might be the D (5 bases). Between the trimmed V and J ends, which lost 2 bases and 2 bases, there was a span of 14 bases. This CDR3 contains 16 residues. Germline CDR1 is SNHLY and CDR2 is FYNNEI. CDR3 sequence reads: CASSELVTDYTDTQYF. The CDR3 nucleotides are TGTGCCAGCAGTGAATTGGTTACAGACTACACAGATACGCAGTATTTT.

Ten or more counts support this clonotype. The chain joins TRBV15 to TRBJ2-1; D possibly corresponds to TRBD2 (6 bases). Trimming cost V 4 bases and J 4 bases, with 14 bases left between them. This CDR3 contains 15 residues. Germline CDR1 reads LNHNV; CDR2 reads YYDKDF (reference sequence). CDR3 coding DNA: TGTGCCACCAGCACCCTGACGGGGAGGTACAATGAGCAGTTCTTC. This encodes CATSTLTGRYNEQFF. The complete variable domain, with remaining parts taken from reference TRBV15 and TRBJ2-1, reads DAMVIQNPRYQVTQFGKPVTLSCSQTLNHNVMYWYQQKSSQAPKLLFHYYDKDFNNEADTPDNFQSRRPNTSFCFLDIRSPGLGDTAMYLCATSTLTGRYNEQFFGPGTRLTVL.

At least ten counts were recorded for this clonotype. The chain recombines TRBV20-1 with TRBJ1-2; the D gene is possibly TRBD1 (6 bases). The CDR3 has 15 residues. From germline, CDR1 is DFQATT and CDR2 SNEGSKA (reference sequence). Written as DNA, the CDR3 is TGCGGAATACGGGACACCCTTTGGGGCAACTATGGCTACACCTTC. This encodes CGIRDTLWGNYGYTF.

The sample holds many counts of this clonotype. The rearrangement uses TRBV7-9 and TRBJ1-1; 7 bases are shared with TRBD1. Germline trimming cut 0 bases from V and 3 bases from J; bases unmatched to any gene: 4. CDR1 is SEHNR and CDR2 is FQNEAQ in the germline V gene (reference sequence). The CDR3 is made up of 15 amino acids. CDR3: CASSLARQGDTEAFF. For the CDR3, the DNA is TGTGCCAGCAGCTTAGCGCGACAGGGTGACACTGAAGCTTTCTTT.

The rearrangement joins TRBV9 to TRBJ2-2, with D maybe TRBD1 (6 bases). V dropped 0 bases and J dropped 4 bases, with 7 bases sitting between them. Germline CDR1 reads SGDLS; CDR2 reads YYNGEE. The CDR3 covers 14 residues. CDR3 residues: CASSVDRVTGELFF. CDR3 DNA sequence: TGTGCCAGCAGCGTAGACAGGGTCACCGGGGAGCTGTTTTTT.

The table lists this clonotype with many counts. The chain combines TRBV6-6 with TRBJ2-1; the D is unclear. The V end lost 5 bases, the J end lost 2 bases, and 7 bases lay between the germline ends. Germline CDR1 MNHNY, CDR2 SVGAGI (reference sequence). This CDR3 contains 13 residues. CDR3 region: CASSVLAYNEQFF. CDR3 nucleotides: TGTGCCAGCAGTGTTTTGGCCTACAATGAGCAGTTCTTC.

This clonotype has a count of ten or more. V gene TRBV5-1 combines with J gene TRBJ2-5; D gene unclear. CDR3 length: 13 residues. V was shortened by 3 bases and J by 4 bases, with 10 bases between the two germline ends. The germline V gene encodes CDR1 SGHRS and CDR2 YFSETQ. The CDR3 DNA reads as TGCGCCAGCAGCTCTTCGTTGGGAGAGACCCAGTACTTC. Residues: CASSSSLGETQYF.

This clonotype was seen repeatedly, ten times or more. This sequence joins TRBV20-1 and TRBJ2-7, with D possibly being TRBD1 (6 bases). This CDR3 comprises 13 residues. The ends were cut back, 1 base at V and 3 bases at J, with 10 bases in the middle. From germline, CDR1 is DFQATT and CDR2 SNEGSKA (reference sequence). In DNA, the CDR3 is TGCAGTGCTAGAGCGAACAGGGACTACGAGCAGTACTTC. This translates into CSARANRDYEQYF.

Ten or more counts support this clonotype. V is TRBV6-1 and J is TRBJ1-1; possible D gene TRBD1, 6 bases. Trimming pared 8 bases from V and 0 bases from J, leaving 13 bases between. CDR3 length: 14 residues. In germline, CDR1 is MNHNS, CDR2 SASEGT. CDR3 DNA: TGTGCCAGCCCCCCGGGACATCTGAACACTGAAGCTTTCTTT. This encodes CASPPGHLNTEAFF.

This clonotype has only a few counts. The chain joins TRBV27 to TRBJ1-2, with 9 positions matching TRBD1. Trimming removed 3 bases from V and 6 bases from J; junction bases left unmatched: 5. Germline V gene sequence: CDR1 MNHEY, CDR2 SMNVEV (reference sequence). CDR3 length equals 14 residues. The CDR3: CASSLGQGYNGYTF. The DNA of the CDR3 is TGTGCCAGCAGTTTGGGACAGGGATACAATGGCTACACCTTC.